One sample yielded the 12 T cell receptor beta chains listed below, sequenced in a study of T cell responses to AZD1222 COVID-19 vaccine. TCRdb keeps only in-frame clones here, not all; method: immunoSEQ multiplex PCR. The table has 95,000 to 110,000 clones, around nine tenths seen once. This specimen consisted of peripheral blood, obtained on day 0 of AZD1222 vaccination. These receptors were taken from an adult in good health.

This chain joins TRBV5-1 and TRBJ2-2, with TRBD1 matching over 7 bases. Trimming took 1 base from V and 2 from J; bases not matched to a gene: 2. CDR3 length equals 15 residues. Germline loops: CDR1 SGHRS, CDR2 YFSETQ. Written as DNA, the CDR3 is TGCGCCAGCAGCTTGACAGGGGTTAACACCGGGGAGCTGTTTTTT. This gives the protein CASSLTGVNTGELFF.

V usage is TRBV11-2 and J usage is TRBJ1-6; 7 nucleotides align to TRBD1. V was clipped by 4 bases and J by 8 bases; unmatched bases: 8. The CDR3 has 15 amino acids. Looked up from germline, CDR1 is SGHAT and CDR2 is FQNNGV. In nucleotides, the CDR3 is TGTGCCAGCAGCTCACTACAGGGGTACTATTCACCCCTCCACTTT. This translates into CASSSLQGYYSPLHF.

This sequence joins TRBV5-4 and TRBJ2-1, with 8 bases fitting TRBD1. The CDR3 is 17 residues long. The V gene's germline CDR1 is SGHNT and CDR2 YYREEE (reference sequence). The ends lost 2 bases at V and 6 bases at J; junction bases unmatched: 13. CDR3 loop: CASSLPGTGRLGNEQFF. The CDR3 DNA reads TGTGCCAGCAGCTTACCAGGGACAGGCCGGTTGGGCAATGAGCAGTTCTTC.

The rearrangement uses TRBV9 and TRBJ1-1; D is perhaps TRBD1 (5 bases). V shed 4 bases and J shed 5 bases, with 18 bases lying between them. Per germline, CDR1 SGDLS and CDR2 YYNGEE. The CDR3 consists of 15 residues. As DNA, the CDR3 is TGTGCCAGCAGCCCCCTCGAAGGGACGAGGACTGAAGCTTTCTTT. This encodes CASSPLEGTRTEAFF.

This chain uses TRBV3-1 (or the pseudogene TRBV3-2) with TRBJ1-3; no clear D. This CDR3 contains 15 residues. V dropped 0 bases and J dropped 3 bases, with 9 bases sitting between them. Per the germline V gene, CDR1 is LGHDT and CDR2 is YNNKEL (reference sequence). The CDR3 coding sequence is TGTGCCAGCAGCCAAGAGGGGATCCGTGGAAACACCATATATTTT. Protein sequence: CASSQEGIRGNTIYF.

The chain has TRBV4-1 and TRBJ1-4; no clear D gene. The length of the CDR3 is 14 residues. Per germline, CDR1 MGHRA and CDR2 YSYEKL. Trimming shortened V by 4 bases and J by 3 bases, and 9 bases separated the two germline ends. CDR3: CASSRGPPNEKLFF. CDR3 in DNA: TGCGCCAGCAGCCGAGGGCCACCTAATGAAAAACTGTTTTTT.

This rearrangement joins TRBV19 to TRBJ2-1; 12 nucleotides match TRBD2. Germline CDR1 LNHDA, CDR2 SQIVND (reference sequence). V lost 6 bases, J lost 5 bases, and 5 bases stayed unmatched. The CDR3 is 15 residues long. CDR3 nucleotides: TGTGCCAGTAGGATTACTAGCGGGGGGAACAATGAGCAGTTCTTC. This codes for CASRITSGGNNEQFF.

This clone was seen just once. CDR3 nucleotides: TGTGCCAGCAGTTACACGGGAGGGATTAATTCACCCCTCCACTTT. Its translation: CASSYTGGINSPLHF. This chain uses TRBV6-5 with TRBJ1-6; D gene unclear. The CDR3 runs 15 residues. Germline V gives CDR1 MNHEY, CDR2 SVGAGI. V was shortened by 2 bases and J by 6 bases, with 11 bases between the two germline ends.

This clone was counted between two and nine times. The V gene is TRBV6-1, the J gene TRBJ1-5; 7 bases fit TRBD1. The V segment lost 3 bases and the J segment 4 bases; nucleotides outside the gene matches: 9. The V gene's germline CDR1 is MNHNS and CDR2 SASEGT. The CDR3 runs to 16 residues. This chain's CDR3 is CASSDLGGGSNQPQHF. The CDR3 bases are TGTGCCAGCAGTGATTTAGGGGGCGGGTCGAATCAGCCCCAGCATTTT.

The rearrangement joins TRBV19 to TRBJ2-3, with a tentative D call TRBD2 (5 bases). The germline V gene has CDR1 LNHDA and CDR2 SQIVND (reference sequence). CDR3 length: 10 residues. The V end lost 11 bases, the J end lost 5 bases, and 8 bases lay between the germline ends. For the CDR3, the DNA is TGTGCCTCAGAGGGAGATACGCAGTATTTT. Its protein product is CASEGDTQYF.

In this sample, this clone turned up once. The chain links TRBV27 to TRBJ1-1, with 9 bases that match TRBD1. After removal of 6 bases from V and 3 bases from J, the junction contained 8 bases not matched to a gene. The CDR3 is made up of 15 amino acids. CDR1 is MNHEY and CDR2 is SMNVEV in the germline V gene (reference sequence). CDR3 DNA: TGTGCCAGCAGGGACGGGACAGGGAGGTACACTGAAGCTTTCTTT. This gives the protein CASRDGTGRYTEAFF.

In nucleotides, the CDR3 is TGTGCCAGCAGCCAAGTGACTAGTGGGGGGCAACTGAATGAGCAGTTCTTC. Encoded protein: CASSQVTSGGQLNEQFF. V gene TRBV3-1 (or the pseudogene TRBV3-2) combines with J gene TRBJ2-1; D is perhaps TRBD1 or TRBD2 (6 bases each). The CDR3 has 17 residues. Trimming took off 1 base at V and 7 bases at J, with 20 bases between the two ends. Looked up from germline, CDR1 is LGHDT and CDR2 is YNNKEL (reference sequence).